The clone carrying this T cell receptor (beta chain) was observed a single time. It was with 60 Vbeta and 13 Jbeta primers that the PCR ran. Sequencing was performed with immunoSEQ multiplex PCR; in TCRdb, only in-frame clones are kept and a portion is missing. The table records 200,000 to 250,000 clones, more than 75% of them present only once. This sample stems from a study of cytomegalovirus exposure and HLA in healthy donors. The germline V gene has CDR1 GTSNPN and CDR2 SVGIG (reference sequence). The CDR3 is 14 amino acids. V was clipped by 4 bases and J by 5 bases; unmatched bases: 7. What was sequenced was PBMCs. The chain employs TRBV30 and TRBJ2-5, with TRBD1 identical over 10 bases. The origin of this receptor is a woman in her forties in good health and CMV-seronegative. The CDR3 coding sequence is TGTGCCTGGACATCGACAGGGGGCTCGGAGACCCAGTACTTC. Its protein is CAWTSTGGSETQYF.